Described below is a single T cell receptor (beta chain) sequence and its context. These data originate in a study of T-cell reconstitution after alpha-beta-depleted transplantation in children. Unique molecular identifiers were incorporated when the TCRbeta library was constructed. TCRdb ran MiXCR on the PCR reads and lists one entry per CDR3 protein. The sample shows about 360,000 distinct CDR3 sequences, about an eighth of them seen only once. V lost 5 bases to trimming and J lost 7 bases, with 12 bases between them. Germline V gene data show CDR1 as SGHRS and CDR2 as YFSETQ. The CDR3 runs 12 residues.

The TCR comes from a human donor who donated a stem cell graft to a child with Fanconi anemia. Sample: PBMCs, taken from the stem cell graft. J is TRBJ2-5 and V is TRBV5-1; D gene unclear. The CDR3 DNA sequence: TGCGCCAGCAGTAAGGAGTCTGGGACCCAGTACTTC. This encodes CASSKESGTQYF.